This T cell receptor beta chain was documented in a study of regulatory T cells in long-lasting Graves disease. Whole-study findings and limits: Under persistent disease, TRBV28, TRBJ1-2 and TRBJ2-5 were used preferentially.

This CDR3 spans 16 amino acids. Germline CDR1 reads MGHRA; CDR2 reads YSYEKL. J gave up 10 bases and V 0 bases, and 10 bases lay outside the gene matches. The authors built TCR beta libraries using iRepertoire HTBI primers and Arm-PCR of CDR3 regions. Each CDR3 protein is one row after TCRdb ran MiXCR on the multiplex PCR reads. Of 530,000 or so distinct CDR3 sequences detected, approximately 12% appear once; the ten largest clones hold 8.5% to 10%. This clonotype has at least ten counts. Its antigen is undetermined. Sample time point: newly diagnosed GD, antithyroid drugs for less than 3 months. Following extraction of RNA from PBMCs, that RNA was used to make the TCR library. Separately, the same data were catalogued under a study of T cells in Graves' hyperthyroidism and ophthalmopathy. That study reports: Within blood appeared most thyroid clonotypes that had expanded above 0.001.

This receptor was obtained from a man aged 25-45 years with Graves disease. Sample: peripheral blood mononuclear cells (PBMCs), taken at new diagnosis, from a patient treated with antithyroid drugs. V and J are TRBV4-1 and TRBJ2-1, with 9 bases that match TRBD2. CDR3 amino acids: CASSQDSASGAREQFF. The CDR3 DNA reads as TGCGCCAGCAGCCAAGATTCGGCTAGCGGGGCCAGGGAGCAGTTCTTC.